Following are 27 T cell receptor beta chains from one sample sequenced in a study of blood T cells in healthy people across ages. A second 7 to 11 cycle PCR used barcoded and J-beta primers. Each CDR3 protein is one row after TCRdb ran MiXCR on the 5' RACE reads. The sample gives over a million distinct CDR3 sequences, approximately 26% of which show up once; around 0.75% is in the top ten. The data also belong to a second study, concerning T cells of mothers and their children.

Sequencing was carried out using blood. Every receptor here comes from a girl aged 2 to 9 in good health.

V is TRBV20-1 and J is TRBJ2-7; D is perhaps TRBD2 (6 bases). V lost 2 bases to trimming and J lost 1 base, with 12 bases between them. The germline gives CDR1 DFQATT, CDR2 SNEGSKA (reference sequence). The CDR3 runs 14 residues. The CDR3 coding sequence is TGCAGTGCTAGACGCGGGGCTATTTCCTACGAGCAGTACTTC. Protein: CSARRGAISYEQYF.

This clonotype was counted between two and nine times. The chain employs TRBV28 and TRBJ1-4, with 10 bases aligning to TRBD1. The CDR3 consists of 15 residues. Germline CDR1 MDHEN, CDR2 SYDVKM. V lost 6 bases to trimming and J lost 12 bases; unmatched junction nucleotides: 13. The CDR3 DNA is TGTGCCAGCAGGACCGGGACAGGGGTTTGGGAGGAACTGTTTTTT. Translating it yields CASRTGTGVWEELFF. The whole variable domain, remainder taken from reference TRBV28 and TRBJ1-4, is DVKVTQSSRYLVKRTGEKVFLECVQDMDHENMFWYRQDPGLGLRLIYFSYDVKMKEKGDIPEGYSVSREKKERFSLILESASTNQTSMYLCASRTGTGVWEELFFGSGTQLSVL.

In regard to this clonotype: Its ends do not fully match the called genes, so a read error is possible. This sequence joins TRBV4-3 and TRBJ2-1; D possibly corresponds to TRBD2 (5 bases). Germline V gives CDR1 LGHNA, CDR2 YSLEER. This CDR3 comprises 14 residues. CDR3 in amino acids: CASSLASGADELIF. The CDR3 nucleotides read TGCGCCAGCAGCCTGGCCAGCGGAGCCGACGAATTAATTTTC.

In this sample, this clonotype turned up once. The genes are TRBV5-1 and TRBJ2-1, with TRBD1 matching over 9 bases. CDR1 SGHRS and CDR2 YFSETQ come from the germline V gene. V dropped 4 bases and J dropped 6; count of bases not matched to a gene: 8. This CDR3 has 15 residues. The DNA for the CDR3 is TGCGCCAGCAGCCGACGGGACAGGGAGCTCAATGAGCAGTTCTTC. Amino acid sequence: CASSRRDRELNEQFF.

J is TRBJ1-2 and V is TRBV9; perhaps TRBD1 as D (5 bases). Trimming stripped 7 bases from V and 5 bases from J, with 15 bases between. This CDR3 comprises 13 residues. The germline gives CDR1 SGDLS, CDR2 YYNGEE. In nucleotides, the CDR3 is TGTGCCAGCGGGTTGACAGAAGTTTATGGCTACACCTTC. Translation: CASGLTEVYGYTF.

J is TRBJ2-5 and V is TRBV20-1; D is perhaps TRBD2 (5 bases). Germline V gene data show CDR1 as DFQATT and CDR2 as SNEGSKA (reference sequence). V gave up 3 bases and J gave up 4 bases, with 12 bases separating them. The CDR3 length is 13 residues. The CDR3 bases are TGCAGTGCTAGTGCCGGGATTGGAGAGACCCAGTACTTC. Protein product: CSASAGIGETQYF.

This chain joins TRBV7-2 and TRBJ2-5; D is ambiguous. The CDR3 length is 15 residues. V shed 1 base and J shed 7 bases, with 16 bases lying between them. The V gene's germline CDR1 is SGHTA and CDR2 FQGNSA. This CDR3 is CASSLDLIQPATQYF. The CDR3 region has the DNA TGTGCCAGCAGCTTAGATCTCATCCAACCGGCGACCCAGTACTTC.

In its sample, this clonotype was seen a few times. The chain is built from TRBV5-6 and TRBJ2-5; 13 bases fit TRBD2. The J call is doubtful: the DNA matches TRBJ2-1 better. Per the germline V gene, CDR1 is SGHDT and CDR2 is YYEEEE. The CDR3 sequence is 19 residues long. The CDR3: CASSAGITGLAGPYNEQFF. The CDR3 region has the DNA TGTGCCAGCAGCGCGGGAATCACGGGACTAGCGGGACCTTACAATGAGCAGTTCTTC.

V and J are TRBV9 and TRBJ1-4; 7 bases are a match to TRBD1. V gave up 2 bases and J gave up 1 base; unmatched junction bases: 5. The CDR3 consists of 16 residues. Per the germline V gene, CDR1 is SGDLS and CDR2 is YYNGEE. For the CDR3, the DNA is TGTGCCAGCAGCGTCACAGGGGTGGAAACTAATGAAAAACTGTTTTTT. This translates into CASSVTGVETNEKLFF.

This clonotype has more than one count but fewer than ten. The chain links TRBV5-1 to TRBJ2-5; 8 nucleotides agree with TRBD2. Germline trimming cut 4 bases from V and 0 bases from J; bases unmatched to any gene: 8. Germline V CDR1 and CDR2: SGHRS, YFSETQ. The CDR3 loop spans 16 amino acids. The DNA for the CDR3 is TGCGCCAGCAGCCGGAGACTAGCGACGTACCAAGAGACCCAGTACTTC. Amino acids: CASSRRLATYQETQYF.

This clonotype was counted ten times or more. The CDR3 region has the DNA TGTGCCAGCAGTTCCGGGTGGGGGGGGCGCTGGACTGAAGCTTTCTTT. It specifies CASSSGWGGRWTEAFF. V usage is TRBV28 and J usage is TRBJ1-1; perhaps TRBD1 as D (6 bases). The CDR3 runs to 16 residues. CDR1 MDHEN and CDR2 SYDVKM come from the germline V gene. V was shortened by 4 bases and J by 5 bases, with 20 bases between the two germline ends.

V gene TRBV29-1 combines with J gene TRBJ2-5; D is possibly TRBD2 (6 bases). The J call is in doubt because the DNA end fits TRBJ2-7 better. The length of the CDR3 is 12 residues. The V gene's germline CDR1 is SQVTM and CDR2 ANQGSEA. CDR3 in amino acids: CSAGAGPYEQYF. CDR3 DNA sequence: TGCAGCGCTGGGGCGGGACCCTACGAGCAGTACTTC.

The V gene is TRBV20-1, the J gene TRBJ2-7; 9 positions match TRBD1. This CDR3 has 14 amino acids. Germline lookup yields CDR1 DFQATT and CDR2 SNEGSKA (reference sequence). With V trimmed by 3 bases and J by 5 bases, 8 bases remained unmatched. CDR3 coding DNA: TGCAGTGCTAGTGGCGGACAGGGGCGTCACGAGCAGTACTTC. Protein: CSASGGQGRHEQYF.

This clonotype turned up a few times. The chain couples TRBV12-3 or TRBV12-4 to TRBJ2-1; the match to TRBD2 covers 7 bases. V was clipped by 5 bases and J by 5 bases; unmatched bases: 12. This CDR3 has 16 amino acids. The CDR3 loop reads CASSDILAAEHNEQFF. DNA for the CDR3: TGTGCCAGCAGTGACATTCTAGCGGCAGAACACAATGAGCAGTTCTTC.

This clonotype has more than one count but fewer than ten. The chain combines TRBV12-3 or TRBV12-4 with TRBJ2-3, with TRBD1 matching over 7 bases. Trimming at V came to 6 bases and at J to 7 bases, leaving 7 bases not matched to a gene. The CDR3 has 13 residues. This CDR3 reads CASRSGGTNTQYF. As DNA, the CDR3 is TGTGCCAGCAGATCAGGGGGAACGAATACGCAGTATTTT.

This clonotype was picked up a small number of times. The chain carries TRBV20-1 and TRBJ1-2; D remains ambiguous. The CDR3 covers 15 residues. CDR1 DFQATT and CDR2 SNEGSKA come from the germline V gene (reference sequence). Trimming removed 5 bases from V and 5 bases from J, with 21 bases in between. CDR3 loop: CSAGPNGLSGYGYTF. CDR3 DNA sequence: TGCAGTGCTGGCCCAAACGGACTTTCCGGTTATGGCTACACCTTC.

The V and J genes are TRBV3-1 and TRBJ2-2; no clear D. From germline, CDR1 is LGHDT and CDR2 YNNKEL (reference sequence). With 0 bases removed from V and 6 bases from J, the gap between germline ends came to 5 bases. The CDR3 loop spans 13 amino acids. The CDR3 loop is CASSQDDAGELFF. The CDR3 coding sequence is TGTGCCAGCAGCCAAGACGATGCCGGGGAGCTGTTTTTT.

Concerning this clonotype itself: One junction end disagrees with the germline gene, perhaps due to a read error. The gene calls are TRBV6-5 and TRBJ2-5; 11 bases are shared with TRBD2. The germline V gene has CDR1 MNHEY and CDR2 SVGAGI. This CDR3 has 16 residues. The CDR3 sequence is CVSSYSLAGVTETQYF. The DNA of the CDR3 is TGTGTCAGCAGTTACTCACTAGCGGGGGTCACAGAGACCCAGTACTTC.

The chain carries TRBV20-1 and TRBJ2-1, with D possibly being TRBD1 (5 bases). Trimming cost V 3 bases and J 5 bases, with 20 bases left between them. Germline CDR1 DFQATT, CDR2 SNEGSKA (reference sequence). This CDR3 comprises 16 residues. The CDR3 is CSARSPGLVFHNEQFF. Here the CDR3 DNA reads TGCAGTGCTAGGTCCCCAGGGCTAGTTTTTCACAATGAGCAGTTCTTC.

This clonotype was seen a few times. The CDR3 is CSALEWGMETQYF. The CDR3 DNA reads as TGCAGTGCCCTAGAATGGGGTATGGAGACCCAGTACTTC. This rearrangement joins TRBV20-1 to TRBJ2-5, with D uncertain. Germline V CDR1 and CDR2: DFQATT, SNEGSKA (reference sequence). The CDR3 loop spans 13 amino acids. Trimming stripped 6 bases from V and 5 bases from J, with 16 bases between.

This clonotype was seen only a few times. The rearrangement uses TRBV6-2 or TRBV6-3 and TRBJ1-4; D uncertain. The V end lost 5 bases, the J end lost 4 bases, and 11 bases lay between the germline ends. The CDR3 consists of 14 residues. Germline CDR1 reads MNHEY; CDR2 reads SVGEGT. CDR3 sequence reads: CASSQDVFNEKLFF. The CDR3 nucleotides are TGTGCCAGCAGTCAGGACGTCTTTAATGAAAAACTGTTTTTT.

This clonotype was detected only once. CDR3 nucleotides: TGTGCCAGCAGCTTAGCGCAGGGGGCGGGCTACACCTTC. This translates into CASSLAQGAGYTF. V usage is TRBV7-6 and J usage is TRBJ1-2, with 8 positions matching TRBD1. Per the germline V gene, CDR1 is SGHVS and CDR2 is FNYEAQ. J was trimmed by 8 bases and V by 0 bases; bases with no gene match: 2. The CDR3 is 13 residues long.

This sequence joins TRBV4-1 and TRBJ2-1; TRBD2 aligns across 9 bases. CDR1 and CDR2 from the germline V gene are MGHRA and YSYEKL. V dropped 0 bases and J dropped 9; count of bases not matched to a gene: 12. The CDR3 sequence is 17 residues long. The CDR3 here is CASSQDTQREDEGEQFF. The DNA of the CDR3 is TGCGCCAGCAGCCAAGATACCCAGCGGGAGGATGAGGGTGAGCAGTTCTTC.

This clonotype has a single count. J is TRBJ1-5 and V is TRBV7-9; 8 bases match TRBD1. Germline V gene data show CDR1 as SEHNR and CDR2 as FQNEAQ (reference sequence). The CDR3 runs 19 residues. V shed 3 bases and J 0 bases; nucleotides not matched to a gene: 13. CDR3 region: CASSFGIPGTGSSNQPQHF. CDR3 sequence (DNA): TGTGCCAGCAGCTTTGGGATACCAGGGACAGGATCTAGCAATCAGCCCCAGCATTTT.

This clonotype has just a few counts. CDR3 nucleotides: TGCGCCAGCAGCCCGACAGTTCCAACAAACTATGGCTACACCTTC. Translated: CASSPTVPTNYGYTF. The chain recombines TRBV4-1 with TRBJ1-2, with D perhaps TRBD1 (5 bases). This CDR3 has 15 amino acids. V lost 4 bases, J lost 2 bases, and 14 bases lay in between. Germline values: CDR1 MGHRA, CDR2 YSYEKL.

This clonotype came up many times. The chain is built from TRBV12-3 or TRBV12-4 and TRBJ2-2, with TRBD2 matching 10 bases. V was clipped by 2 bases and J by 3 bases; unmatched bases: 3. There are 16 residues in the CDR3. The chain's CDR3 is CASSLRAGGHTGELFF. DNA for the CDR3: TGTGCCAGCAGTTTAAGAGCGGGGGGGCACACCGGGGAGCTGTTTTTT.

This CDR3 reads CASSSTPDTQYF. The CDR3 DNA is TGTGCCAGCAGCTCCACCCCAGATACGCAGTATTTT. The J gene is TRBJ2-3, the V gene TRBV7-9, with D hard to call. The germline CDR1 and CDR2 sequences are SEHNR and FQNEAQ (reference sequence). With 4 bases removed from V and 4 bases from J, the gap between germline ends came to 6 bases. CDR3 length equals 12 residues.